This T cell receptor beta chain was captured in a study of cytomegalovirus exposure and HLA in healthy donors. The CDR3 has 14 residues. V was trimmed by 4 bases and J by 8 bases, leaving 18 bases between them. Per germline, CDR1 SGHDT and CDR2 YYEEEE. PCR employed 60 Vbeta and 13 Jbeta primers. Sequencing used immunoSEQ multiplex PCR; TCRdb keeps in-frame clones, though not all of them. The repertoire includes over 150,000 clones, around 75% of them detected once, and 1.9% sits in the top ten. General study findings and limits: The dataset shows that most TCR sequences were rare, while some public TCRs occurred in many donors. Among CMV-associated TCR beta chains, most appeared HLA-restricted in a later analysis. A later analysis linked a missense DCLRE1C variant to TCR beta V- and J-gene trimming.

This clone was found a few times. What it recognizes is unknown. The receptor was isolated from a human donor in good health. The rearrangement uses TRBV5-6 and TRBJ1-1; a possible D gene is TRBD1 (5 bases). The material sequenced was PBMCs. CDR3 residues: CASSHTSGYREAFF. Here the CDR3 DNA reads TGTGCCAGCAGCCACACGTCAGGATACAGGGAAGCTTTCTTT.